Shown below are 21 T cell receptor beta chains from a single sample sequenced in a study of spatial heterogeneity in lung cancer. Noted time point: blood at routine non-recurrence follow-up after resection. In TCRdb, the 5' RACE reads were re-called with MiXCR into one record per CDR3 protein. The sample has around 100,000 distinct CDR3 sequences, 11% seen once. Material: PBMCs, obtained at follow-up. These receptors all come from a female donor with early-stage non-small cell lung cancer.

The CDR3: CASRLAGERQYF. DNA of the CDR3: TGTGCCAGCAGACTAGCGGGAGAGCGACAGTATTTT. The chain recombines TRBV21-1 with TRBJ2-3; the D call of TRBD2 is as the table states it, not checked on the DNA. TRBV21-1 is annotated as a pseudogene. The CDR3 loop spans 12 amino acids.

At least ten counts were recorded for this clonotype. V and J are TRBV28 and TRBJ1-5, with D possibly matching TRBD1 (6 bases). V was pared by 6 bases and J by 5 bases, with 11 bases between. This CDR3 region has 13 residues. Germline values: CDR1 MDHEN, CDR2 SYDVKM. The CDR3 is CASRTGHDQPQHF. DNA for the CDR3: TGTGCCAGCAGAACAGGGCACGATCAGCCCCAGCATTTT.

The rearrangement joins TRBV28 to TRBJ2-7, with 7 bases that match TRBD1. Germline V gives CDR1 MDHEN, CDR2 SYDVKM. V lost 5 bases and J lost 1; bases outside the gene matches: 8. The CDR3 runs 15 residues. The CDR3 here is CASSPPGGVSYEQYF. In DNA form, the CDR3 reads TGTGCCAGCAGTCCCCCAGGGGGTGTATCCTACGAGCAGTACTTC.

This clonotype has only a few counts. CDR3 sequence reads: CASSQGSIGGSRTPLHF. For the CDR3, the DNA is TGCGCCAGCAGCCAAGGGTCCATTGGAGGGTCCCGAACACCCCTCCACTTT. The chain uses TRBV4-3 and TRBJ1-6; D remains unclear. This CDR3 has 17 amino acids. CDR1 and CDR2 from the germline V gene are LGHNA and YSLEER. The germline V and J ends were trimmed by 1 base and 11 bases, with 21 bases remaining between them.

This clonotype was observed a few times. The chain is built from TRBV5-1 and TRBJ2-7; D perhaps matches TRBD1 (6 bases). With 4 bases removed from V and 4 bases from J, the gap between germline ends came to 18 bases. CDR3 length equals 15 residues. From germline, CDR1 is SGHRS and CDR2 YFSETQ. CDR3 residues: CASSLRGQASYEQYF. The CDR3 DNA sequence: TGCGCCAGCAGCCTCAGGGGACAAGCTAGTTACGAGCAGTACTTC.

V gene TRBV13 combines with J gene TRBJ1-4, with a possible D match to TRBD1 (6 bases). This CDR3 is 14 amino acids long. The V end lost 1 base, the J end lost 6 bases, and 9 bases lay between the germline ends. From germline, CDR1 is PRHDT and CDR2 FYEKMQ (reference sequence). This CDR3 is CASSLAQGDEKLFF. The CDR3 region has the DNA TGTGCCAGCAGCTTAGCACAGGGAGATGAAAAACTGTTTTTT.

The CDR3 sequence is CASRPAVAKNIQYF. CDR3 in DNA: TGTGCCAGCAGGCCGGCGGTCGCCAAAAACATTCAGTACTTC. V is TRBV28 and J is TRBJ2-4; D remains ambiguous. The V end was cut by 6 bases, the J end by 1 base, with 10 bases between. This CDR3 region has 14 residues. Germline CDR1 reads MDHEN; CDR2 reads SYDVKM.

The rearrangement uses TRBV12-5 and TRBJ2-1; D uncertain. V was shortened by 6 bases and J by 3 bases, with 15 bases between the two germline ends. CDR3 length: 15 amino acids. Germline V lookup: CDR1 LGHNT, CDR2 FRNRAP. The CDR3 nucleotides are TGTGCTAGTGGCCGAATGGAGAGATTCTACAATGAGCAGTTCTTC. Translation gives CASGRMERFYNEQFF. The full variable domain, its missing parts supplied by reference TRBV12-5 and TRBJ2-1, is DARVTQTPRHKVTEMGQEVTMRCQPILGHNTVFWYRQTMMQGLELLAYFRNRAPLDDSGMPKDRFSAEMPDATLATLKIQPSEPRDSAVYFCASGRMERFYNEQFFGPGTRLTVL.

This clonotype has a handful of counts. The gene calls are TRBV7-2 and TRBJ2-3; D remains unclear. The CDR3 runs to 12 residues. Deletions cut 5 bases from V and 5 bases from J, with 8 bases between. Germline lookup yields CDR1 SGHTA and CDR2 FQGNSA. The CDR3 sequence: CASSRWQDTQYF. CDR3 nucleotides: TGTGCCAGCAGCCGCTGGCAAGATACGCAGTATTTT.

The V call is TRBV5-4, the J call TRBJ1-1; the D gene is possibly TRBD1 (5 bases). Germline-derived CDR1 and CDR2 are SGHNT and YYREEE (reference sequence). V lost 5 bases and J lost 6, with 11 bases in between. The CDR3 has 12 amino acids. This CDR3 is CASSMGGPEAFF. CDR3 in DNA: TGTGCCAGCAGTATGGGGGGACCTGAAGCTTTCTTT. Complete variable domain (other parts from reference TRBV5-4 and TRBJ1-1): ETGVTQSPTHLIKTRGQQVTLRCSSQSGHNTVSWYQQALGQGPQFIFQYYREEENGRGNFPPRFSGLQFPNYSSELNVNALELDDSALYLCASSMGGPEAFFGQGTRLTVV.

This clonotype was counted at least ten times. The genes are TRBV7-2 and TRBJ1-2; D gene uncertain. V was cut by 1 base and J by 5 bases, with 14 bases left in between. The CDR3 runs to 15 residues. Looked up from germline, CDR1 is SGHTA and CDR2 is FQGNSA. The CDR3 DNA reads as TGTGCCAGCAGCTTAGTGGGGTCAAGTTATTATGGCTACACCTTC. This gives the protein CASSLVGSSYYGYTF.

This clonotype was recorded at least ten times. J is TRBJ1-4 and V is TRBV19; D remains unclear. CDR1 is LNHDA and CDR2 is SQIVND in the germline V gene (reference sequence). This CDR3 spans 14 amino acids. Trimming removed 5 bases from V and 8 bases from J, with 15 bases in between. CDR3: CASSRQNGREKLFF. The CDR3 region has the DNA TGTGCCAGTAGTCGGCAAAACGGTCGGGAAAAACTGTTTTTT.

This clonotype was detected ten times or more. This chain joins TRBV4-3 and TRBJ2-3, with unresolved D. The V gene's germline CDR1 is LGHNA and CDR2 YSLEER. This CDR3 comprises 15 residues. The V gene lost 0 bases and the J gene lost 6 bases, with 13 bases spanning the gap. CDR3 sequence: CASSQDEPRADTQYF. The CDR3 DNA follows: TGCGCCAGCAGCCAAGATGAACCGAGAGCGGATACGCAGTATTTT.

The chain uses TRBV20-1 and TRBJ2-7; D is perhaps TRBD1 (5 bases). Germline CDR1 and CDR2: DFQATT and SNEGSKA (reference sequence). The CDR3 sequence is 12 residues long. The V gene lost 3 bases and the J gene lost 2 bases, with 8 bases spanning the gap. The CDR3 nucleotides are TGCAGTGCTAGCGACAGAGCCTACGAGCAGTACTTC. As protein: CSASDRAYEQYF.

This clonotype was counted only a few times. V and J are TRBV5-1 and TRBJ2-4; 8 positions match TRBD1. Germline V gives CDR1 SGHRS, CDR2 YFSETQ. Losses at the gene ends were 3 bases for V and 3 bases for J; bases not matched to a gene: 11. This CDR3 spans 17 amino acids. The CDR3 region has the DNA TGCGCCAGCAGCTCTATGACAGGGGCCTTTAGCAAAAACATTCAGTACTTC. Translating it yields CASSSMTGAFSKNIQYF.

The chain has TRBV29-1 and TRBJ1-2; a weak D match, TRBD1 (5 bases). The germline V gene encodes CDR1 SQVTM and CDR2 ANQGSEA. The CDR3 runs 12 residues. V lost 3 bases to trimming and J lost 4 bases, with 9 bases between them. The CDR3 DNA follows: TGCAGCGTTGATCAGGGTATCTATGGCTACACCTTC. Translating it yields CSVDQGIYGYTF.

This clonotype was observed at least ten times. This rearrangement joins TRBV12-5 to TRBJ2-1; 13 nucleotides agree with TRBD2. With V trimmed by 5 bases and J by 9 bases, 7 bases remained unmatched. The CDR3 loop spans 15 amino acids. Germline V gives CDR1 LGHNT, CDR2 FRNRAP. CDR3 in amino acids: CASGLGLAGNGEQFF. The CDR3 DNA sequence: TGTGCTAGTGGTCTGGGACTAGCGGGAAACGGTGAGCAGTTCTTC.

The chain joins TRBV20-1 to TRBJ2-3; the D is unclear. CDR3 length: 11 amino acids. V was pared by 6 bases and J by 6 bases, with 10 bases between. The germline V gene encodes CDR1 DFQATT and CDR2 SNEGSKA (reference sequence). CDR3 nucleotides: TGCAGTGCCCCATTGCGGGATACGCAGTATTTT. This gives the protein CSAPLRDTQYF.

In nucleotides, the CDR3 is TGCGCCAGCAGTATAGGGACAGGGGAAACTGAAGCTTTCTTT. This translates into CASSIGTGETEAFF. This chain joins TRBV5-1 and TRBJ1-1, with 10 bases lining up with TRBD1. The CDR3 loop spans 14 amino acids. The germline CDR1 and CDR2 sequences are SGHRS and YFSETQ. V lost 5 bases to trimming and J lost 5 bases; unmatched junction nucleotides: 6.

A few counts support this clonotype. The rearrangement joins TRBV11-3 to TRBJ2-5, with D unresolved. Germline values: CDR1 SGHNT, CDR2 YENEEA. Trimming shortened V by 0 bases and J by 3 bases, and 11 bases separated the two germline ends. This CDR3 is built from 15 residues. CDR3 region: CASSLDHVAEETQYF. The CDR3 DNA reads as TGTGCCAGCAGCTTAGATCATGTAGCAGAAGAGACCCAGTACTTC.

This clonotype showed up just a few times. V usage is TRBV28 and J usage is TRBJ2-1; TRBD2 agrees at 7 bases. CDR3 length equals 14 residues. With 5 bases clipped from V and 5 bases from J, the junction kept 6 bases outside the gene matches. Per the germline V gene, CDR1 is MDHEN and CDR2 is SYDVKM. CDR3 sequence: CASSLRERHNEQFF. The CDR3 DNA sequence: TGTGCCAGCAGTCTGCGGGAGAGACACAATGAGCAGTTCTTC.